This TCR beta chain was recorded in a study of T cell responses to AZD1222 COVID-19 vaccine (dated by TCRdb to the early 2020s). In terms of the full investigation: AZD1222 recipients given second doses at about 4 weeks or at about 12 weeks were pooled, since spike-specific TCR depth and breadth were not found to differ between the two schedules. Enrollment into the trials was organized by age into subgroups of 18-55, 56-69 and 70-plus years, and those subgroups contained approximately 160, 26 and 62 TCR-sequenced participants, respectively. A total of 233 trial participants underwent TCR sequencing, of whom some 210 received two doses of AZD1222 and 26 received two doses of the MenACWY control vaccine. General conclusions and limits of the study: The vaccine-associated CD4 TCRs covered the entire spike protein, and the dominant responses fell in regions 160-218 and 743-854. Most participants were white British and females outnumbered males, and the authors suggested that clonal diversity may have been underestimated. Reportedly, close to half of the unique spike-specific TCRs recognized epitopes lying outside the regions that are mutated in the B.1.351 and B.1.1.7 variants. A significant rise in spike-specific TCR breadth and depth was observed after two AZD1222 doses relative to day 0 and relative to MenACWY recipients. Because no samples from the day 14 peak response were available, repertoires could be characterized only after the peak T cell response. Only five or six AZD1222 recipients were SARS-CoV-2 seropositive at baseline, limiting conclusions about previously exposed vaccinees. In the small 56-69-year group, the increase in depth fell short of significance, most likely because of low power.

The cysteine opens and the phenylalanine closes a CDR3 of 15 amino acids. The only DNA kept is the CDR3, 45 bases in frame from the first base. V trim: 2 bases; J trim: 3 bases; unmatched bases: 7. CDR1 WNHNN and CDR2 SYGVQD were looked up in the germline V gene (reference sequence). The CDR3 regions of human TCRbeta chains were analyzed by immunosequencing. Per the source publication's procedure: Repertoire TCRs were matched against a reference library of SARS-CoV-2-specific TCRs generated with the MIRA antigen-specificity platform. Breadth was defined as the fraction of unique TCRs that were SARS-CoV-2-associated, and depth was defined as the fraction of total T cells that were SARS-CoV-2-associated. Using the MIRA data, each spike-specific TCR was mapped to the spike region that the TCR reacts to and placed in a CD4 or CD8 class. Log10-transformed breadth and depth values were compared by one-way ANOVA with Sidak's multiple comparisons tests. TCRdb retrieved this table from immuneACCESS and kept in-frame rearrangements only. Not all clones are present; in checked studies, unresolved V genes account for under half, and no reason is known for the remainder. That table is the source of V, J and clone size, and D and trimming were worked out from the DNA. Here the sample has about 110,000 clones; around 76% occur a single time. The ten biggest clones cover around 5.1% of the sample.

Remarks on this clone: Its antigen is still unknown. No base-level quality is on record; no much larger clone is a single base apart.

Read against the paper, the sample's time point label means: baseline before first vaccination. Vaccinee samples were obtained from the UK trials COV001 and COV002, which included a single-blind randomized controlled phase 2/3 trial of AZD1222 (ChAdOx1 nCoV-19) in healthy adults. For TCRbeta chain sequencing, PBMC samples were collected from trial participants at day 0 and at day 28 after the second dose. The chain is assembled from TRBV10-1 and TRBJ2-7; TRBD1 lines up with 7 middle nucleotides. This TCR was recovered from an adult in good health. The sequencing used peripheral blood, collected on day 0 of AZD1222 vaccination. The DNA sequence is TGCGCCAGCAGTGAGCGGGGACAGATACTCTACGAGCAGTACTTC. This codes for CASSERGQILYEQYF.